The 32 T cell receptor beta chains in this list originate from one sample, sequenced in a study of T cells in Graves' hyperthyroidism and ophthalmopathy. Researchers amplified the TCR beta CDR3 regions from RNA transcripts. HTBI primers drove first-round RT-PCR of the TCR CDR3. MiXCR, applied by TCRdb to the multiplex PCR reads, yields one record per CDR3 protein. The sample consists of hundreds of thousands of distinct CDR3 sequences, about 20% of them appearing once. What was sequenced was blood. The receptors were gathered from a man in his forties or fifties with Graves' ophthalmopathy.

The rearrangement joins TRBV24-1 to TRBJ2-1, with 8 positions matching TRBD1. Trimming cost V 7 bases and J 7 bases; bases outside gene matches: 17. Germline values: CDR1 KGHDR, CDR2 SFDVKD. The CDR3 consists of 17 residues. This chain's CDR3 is CATSIGDDRGNRNEQFF. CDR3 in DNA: TGTGCCACCAGCATAGGAGATGACAGGGGAAATAGGAATGAGCAGTTCTTC.

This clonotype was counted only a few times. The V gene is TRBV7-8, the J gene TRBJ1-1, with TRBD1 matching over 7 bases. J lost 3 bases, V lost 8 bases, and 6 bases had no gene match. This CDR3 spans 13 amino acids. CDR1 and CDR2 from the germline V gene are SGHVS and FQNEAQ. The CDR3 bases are TGTGCCAGCGGCAAACAGGGGTACACTGAAGCTTTCTTT. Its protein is CASGKQGYTEAFF.

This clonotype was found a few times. CDR3 in DNA: TGTGCCAGCAGTTCGGGACAGACACCTAACTATGGCTACACCTTC. This sequence encodes CASSSGQTPNYGYTF. The chain uses TRBV6-1 and TRBJ1-2; 7 nucleotides match TRBD1. J lost 0 bases, V lost 5 bases, and 6 bases had no gene match. CDR3 length: 15 residues. The germline CDR1 and CDR2 sequences are MNHNS and SASEGT.

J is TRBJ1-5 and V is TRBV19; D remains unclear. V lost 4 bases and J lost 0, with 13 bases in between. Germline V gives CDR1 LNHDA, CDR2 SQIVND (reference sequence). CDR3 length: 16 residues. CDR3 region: CASSRVTAYSNQPQHF. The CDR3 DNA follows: TGTGCCAGTAGTAGGGTCACCGCTTATAGCAATCAGCCCCAGCATTTT. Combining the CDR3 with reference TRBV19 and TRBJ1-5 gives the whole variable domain DGGITQSPKYLFRKEGQNVTLSCEQNLNHDAMYWYRQDPGQGLRLIYYSQIVNDFQKGDIAEGYSVSREKKESFPLTVTSAQKNPTAFYLCASSRVTAYSNQPQHFGDGTRLSIL.

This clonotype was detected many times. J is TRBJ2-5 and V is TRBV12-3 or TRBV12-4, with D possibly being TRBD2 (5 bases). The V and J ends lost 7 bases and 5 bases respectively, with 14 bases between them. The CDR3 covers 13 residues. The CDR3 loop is CASTIGSRETQYF. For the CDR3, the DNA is TGTGCCAGCACGATAGGGAGTAGGGAGACCCAGTACTTC.

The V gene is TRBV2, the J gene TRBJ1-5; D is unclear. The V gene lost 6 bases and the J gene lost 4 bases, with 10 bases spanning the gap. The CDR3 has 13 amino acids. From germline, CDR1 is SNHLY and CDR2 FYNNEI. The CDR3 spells CASRVRDNQPQHF. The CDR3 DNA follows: TGTGCCAGCAGGGTACGGGATAATCAGCCCCAGCATTTT.

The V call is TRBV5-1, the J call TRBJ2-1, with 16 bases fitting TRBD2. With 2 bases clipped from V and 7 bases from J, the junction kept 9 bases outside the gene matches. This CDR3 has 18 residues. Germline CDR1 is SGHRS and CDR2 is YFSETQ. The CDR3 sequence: CASSLPGTSGGAGNEQFF. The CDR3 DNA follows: TGCGCCAGCAGCTTACCGGGGACTAGCGGGGGGGCGGGGAATGAGCAGTTCTTC.

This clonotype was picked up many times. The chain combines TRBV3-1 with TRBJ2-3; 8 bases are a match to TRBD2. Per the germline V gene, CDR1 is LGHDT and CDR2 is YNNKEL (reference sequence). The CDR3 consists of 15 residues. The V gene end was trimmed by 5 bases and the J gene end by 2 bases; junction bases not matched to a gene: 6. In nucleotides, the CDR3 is TGTGCCAGCAGCAAAACGGGGGGGTTCACAGATACGCAGTATTTT. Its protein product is CASSKTGGFTDTQYF.

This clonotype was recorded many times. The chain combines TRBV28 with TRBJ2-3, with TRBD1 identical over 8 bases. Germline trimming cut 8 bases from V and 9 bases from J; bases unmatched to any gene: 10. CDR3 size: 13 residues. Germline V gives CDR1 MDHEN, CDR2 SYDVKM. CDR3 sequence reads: CASLDFRGRTQYF. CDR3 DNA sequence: TGTGCCAGCCTAGACTTCAGGGGGCGAACGCAGTATTTT.

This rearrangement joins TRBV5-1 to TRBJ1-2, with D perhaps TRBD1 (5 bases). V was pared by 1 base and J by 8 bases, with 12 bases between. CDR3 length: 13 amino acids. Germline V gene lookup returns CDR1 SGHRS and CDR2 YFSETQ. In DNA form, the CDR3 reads TGCGCCAGCAGCTTGAATTCAGGGAGAGGCTACACCTTC. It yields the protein CASSLNSGRGYTF.

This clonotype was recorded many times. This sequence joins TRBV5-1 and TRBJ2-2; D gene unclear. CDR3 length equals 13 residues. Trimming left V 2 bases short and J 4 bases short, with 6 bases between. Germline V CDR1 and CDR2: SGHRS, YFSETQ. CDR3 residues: CASSFPGTGELFF. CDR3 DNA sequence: TGCGCCAGCAGCTTCCCCGGCACCGGGGAGCTGTTTTTT.

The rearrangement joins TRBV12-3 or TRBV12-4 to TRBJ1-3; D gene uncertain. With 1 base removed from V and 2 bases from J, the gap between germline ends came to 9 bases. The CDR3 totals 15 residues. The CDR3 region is CASSLGGPPGNTIYF. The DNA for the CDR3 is TGTGCCAGCAGTTTAGGGGGTCCACCTGGAAACACCATATATTTT.

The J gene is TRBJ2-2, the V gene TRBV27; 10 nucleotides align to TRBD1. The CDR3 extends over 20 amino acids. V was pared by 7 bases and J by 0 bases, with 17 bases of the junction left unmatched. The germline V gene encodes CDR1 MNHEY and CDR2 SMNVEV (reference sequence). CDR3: CASKIYPGTGALANTGELFF. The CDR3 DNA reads TGTGCCAGCAAAATCTACCCCGGGACAGGGGCCCTCGCGAACACCGGGGAGCTGTTTTTT.

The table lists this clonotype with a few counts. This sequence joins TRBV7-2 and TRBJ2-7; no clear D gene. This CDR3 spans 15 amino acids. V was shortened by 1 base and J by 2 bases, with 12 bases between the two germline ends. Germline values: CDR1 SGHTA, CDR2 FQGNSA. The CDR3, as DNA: TGTGCCAGCAGCTTAGGTACTACACTTCCCTACGAGCAGTACTTC. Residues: CASSLGTTLPYEQYF.

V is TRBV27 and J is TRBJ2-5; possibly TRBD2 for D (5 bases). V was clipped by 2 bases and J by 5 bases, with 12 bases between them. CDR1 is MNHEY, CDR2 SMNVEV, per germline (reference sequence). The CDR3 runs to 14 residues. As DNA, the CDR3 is TGTGCCAGCAGTTTAAACCTTCCGGGGGAGACCCAGTACTTC. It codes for CASSLNLPGETQYF.

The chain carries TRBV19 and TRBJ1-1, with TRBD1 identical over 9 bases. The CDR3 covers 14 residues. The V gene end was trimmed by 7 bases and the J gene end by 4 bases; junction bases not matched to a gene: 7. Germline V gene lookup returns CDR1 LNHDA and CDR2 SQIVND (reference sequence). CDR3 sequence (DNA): TGTGCCAGTAAAAGCACAGGGGGCGGCACTGAAGCTTTCTTT. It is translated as CASKSTGGGTEAFF.

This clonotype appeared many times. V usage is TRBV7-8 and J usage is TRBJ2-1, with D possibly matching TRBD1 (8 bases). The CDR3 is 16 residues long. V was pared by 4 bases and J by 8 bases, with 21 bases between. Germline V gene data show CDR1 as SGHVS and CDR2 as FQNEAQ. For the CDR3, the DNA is TGTGCCAGCAGCTATACCGCGACAGGGGAGGGGGATGAGCAGTTCTTC. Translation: CASSYTATGEGDEQFF.

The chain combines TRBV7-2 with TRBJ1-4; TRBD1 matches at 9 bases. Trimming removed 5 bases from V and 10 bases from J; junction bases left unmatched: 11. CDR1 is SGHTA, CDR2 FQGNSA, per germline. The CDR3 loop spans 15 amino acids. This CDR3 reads CASSLNRGPGGKLFF. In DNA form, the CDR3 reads TGTGCCAGCAGCCTCAACAGGGGGCCGGGTGGAAAACTGTTTTTT.

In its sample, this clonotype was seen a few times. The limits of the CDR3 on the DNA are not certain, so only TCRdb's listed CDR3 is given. The CDR3 protein is CASSSSTDSEAFF. The chain carries TRBV6-1 and TRBJ1-1. The CDR3 extends over 13 residues, inclusive of both ends. Germline V gene sequence: CDR1 MNHNS, CDR2 SASEGT.

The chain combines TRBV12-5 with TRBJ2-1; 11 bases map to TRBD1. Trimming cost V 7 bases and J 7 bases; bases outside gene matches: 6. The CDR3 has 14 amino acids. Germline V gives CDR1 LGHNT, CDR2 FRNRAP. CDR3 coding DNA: TGTGCTAGTGCCGTCGGACAGGGGGCAAATGAGCAGTTCTTC. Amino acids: CASAVGQGANEQFF. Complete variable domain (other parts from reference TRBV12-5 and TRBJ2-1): DARVTQTPRHKVTEMGQEVTMRCQPILGHNTVFWYRQTMMQGLELLAYFRNRAPLDDSGMPKDRFSAEMPDATLATLKIQPSEPRDSAVYFCASAVGQGANEQFFGPGTRLTVL.

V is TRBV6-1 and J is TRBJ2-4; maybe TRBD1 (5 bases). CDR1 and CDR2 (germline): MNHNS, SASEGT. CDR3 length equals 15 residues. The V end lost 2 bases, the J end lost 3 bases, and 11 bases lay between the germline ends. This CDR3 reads CASSESTVDKNIQYF. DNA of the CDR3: TGTGCCAGCAGTGAATCGACAGTAGACAAAAACATTCAGTACTTC.

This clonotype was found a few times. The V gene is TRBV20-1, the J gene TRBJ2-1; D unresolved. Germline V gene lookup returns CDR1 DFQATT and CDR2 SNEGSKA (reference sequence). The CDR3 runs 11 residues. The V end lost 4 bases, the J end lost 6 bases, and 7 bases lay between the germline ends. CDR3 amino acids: CSAKGSNEQFF. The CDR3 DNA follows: TGCAGTGCTAAAGGGTCCAATGAGCAGTTCTTC.

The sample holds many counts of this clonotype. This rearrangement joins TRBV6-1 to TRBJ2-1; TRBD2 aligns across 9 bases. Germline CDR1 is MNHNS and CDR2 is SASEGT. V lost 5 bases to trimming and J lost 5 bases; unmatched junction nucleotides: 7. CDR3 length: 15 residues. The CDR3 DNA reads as TGTGCCAGCAGTTCAGCGGGGGGCGAAGACAATGAGCAGTTCTTC. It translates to CASSSAGGEDNEQFF.

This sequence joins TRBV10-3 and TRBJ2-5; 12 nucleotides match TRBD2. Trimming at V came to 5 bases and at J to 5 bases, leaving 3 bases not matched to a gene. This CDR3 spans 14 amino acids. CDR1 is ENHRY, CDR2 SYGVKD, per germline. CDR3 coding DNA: TGTGCCATCAGTACCGGGACTAGCGGGGAGACCCAGTACTTC. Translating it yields CAISTGTSGETQYF.

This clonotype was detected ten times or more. Here the CDR3 reads CASSQGTVNQPQHF. CDR3 DNA sequence: TGTGCCAGCAGCCAGGGGACAGTGAATCAGCCCCAGCATTTT. The V call is TRBV3-1, the J call TRBJ1-5; 7 bases agree with TRBD1. This CDR3 spans 14 amino acids. Germline loops: CDR1 LGHDT, CDR2 YNNKEL (reference sequence). V gave up 3 bases and J gave up 4 bases; unmatched junction bases: 3.

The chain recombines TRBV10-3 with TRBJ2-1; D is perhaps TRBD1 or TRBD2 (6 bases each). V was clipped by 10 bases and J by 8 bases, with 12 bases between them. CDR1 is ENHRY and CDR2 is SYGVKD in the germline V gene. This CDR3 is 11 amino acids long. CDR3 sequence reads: CATKGGDEQFF. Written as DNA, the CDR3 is TGTGCCACCAAGGGGGGAGATGAGCAGTTCTTC.

The CDR3: CASSQFRGDRGYGYTF. As DNA, the CDR3 is TGTGCCAGCAGCCAATTCAGAGGGGACCGTGGCTATGGCTACACCTTC. This rearrangement joins TRBV14 to TRBJ1-2; weak D call: TRBD1 (5 bases). Trimming shortened V by 2 bases and J by 4 bases, and 17 bases separated the two germline ends. CDR3 size: 16 residues. Germline-derived CDR1 and CDR2 are SGHDN and FVKESK.

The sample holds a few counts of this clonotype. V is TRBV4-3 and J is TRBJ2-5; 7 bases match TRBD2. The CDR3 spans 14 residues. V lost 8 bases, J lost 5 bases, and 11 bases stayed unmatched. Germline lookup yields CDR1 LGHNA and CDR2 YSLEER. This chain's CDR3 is CASAQEGREETQYF. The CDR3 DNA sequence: TGCGCCAGCGCCCAGGAGGGGAGGGAGGAGACCCAGTACTTC.

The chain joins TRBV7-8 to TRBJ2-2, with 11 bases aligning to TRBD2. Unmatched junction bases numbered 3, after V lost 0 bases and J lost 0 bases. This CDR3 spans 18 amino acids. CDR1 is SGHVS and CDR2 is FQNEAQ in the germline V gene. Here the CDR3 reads CASSLATGLAANTGELFF. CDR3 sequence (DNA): TGTGCCAGCAGCTTAGCGACGGGACTAGCGGCGAACACCGGGGAGCTGTTTTTT. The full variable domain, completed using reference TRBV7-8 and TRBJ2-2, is GAGVSQSPRYKVAKRGQDVALRCDPISGHVSLFWYQQALGQGPEFLTYFQNEAQLDKSGLPSDRFFAERPEGSVSTLKIQRTQQEDSAVYLCASSLATGLAANTGELFFGEGSRLTVL.

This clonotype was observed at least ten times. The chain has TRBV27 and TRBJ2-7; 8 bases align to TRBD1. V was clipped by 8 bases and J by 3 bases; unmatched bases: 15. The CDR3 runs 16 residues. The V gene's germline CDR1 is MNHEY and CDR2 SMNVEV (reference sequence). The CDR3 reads CASRPPRQGLIYEQYF. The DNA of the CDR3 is TGTGCCAGCCGGCCTCCACGACAGGGGTTAATCTACGAGCAGTACTTC.

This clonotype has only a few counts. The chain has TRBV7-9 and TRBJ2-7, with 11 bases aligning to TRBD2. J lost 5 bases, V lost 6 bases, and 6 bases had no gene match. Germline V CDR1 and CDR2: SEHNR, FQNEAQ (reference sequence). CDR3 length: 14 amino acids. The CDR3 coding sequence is TGTGCCAGCAGTAATAGCGGGAGGGTCGACGAGCAGTACTTC. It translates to CASSNSGRVDEQYF.

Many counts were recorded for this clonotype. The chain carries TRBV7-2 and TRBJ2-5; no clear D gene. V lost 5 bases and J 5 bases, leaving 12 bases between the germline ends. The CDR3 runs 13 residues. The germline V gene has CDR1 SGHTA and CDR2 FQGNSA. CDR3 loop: CASSPSNDETQYF. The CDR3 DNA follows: TGTGCCAGCAGCCCGAGTAATGACGAGACCCAGTACTTC.